This T cell receptor (beta chain) was sequenced in a study of vaccination effects on CD4 cells after COVID-19. To note about this clone: Its target is not known.

Antigen-specific CD4+ T cells were expanded (with viral peptide pools) by the ViraFEST assay ahead of sequencing. Researchers isolated CD4+ T cells once 9 to 11 days of culture had elapsed. Vaccinated participants had no history of SARS-CoV-2 infection and tested negative for nucleocapsid antibodies. Researchers swapped half the medium for IL-2 medium on both days 3 and 7. General study findings and limits: Nearly all vaccine-induced clones in healthy recipients recognized only SARS-CoV-2.

Some clones are missing from TCRdb's copy, which holds only in-frame ones; the method was immunoSEQ multiplex PCR. Among 55,000 to 75,000 clones listed, 60% to 80% were seen once. Sequences were derived from CD4+ T cells from PBMCs cultured with HCoV-NL63 spike peptides, sampled before COVID-19 vaccination. The TCR comes from a human donor who received a COVID-19 vaccine.

The CDR3 is CASSHGAGGTEAFF. CDR3 coding DNA: TGTGCCAGCAGCCACGGTGCAGGTGGAACTGAAGCTTTCTTT. The J gene is TRBJ1-1, the V gene TRBV3-1 (or the pseudogene TRBV3-2), with D unclear. This CDR3 has 14 amino acids. The V end was cut by 3 bases, the J end by 5 bases, with 13 bases between. Germline V gene sequence: CDR1 LGHDT, CDR2 YNNKEL (reference sequence).